This T cell receptor beta chain is drawn from a study of blood T cell repertoires in COVID-19 (dated by TCRdb to between 2020 and 2021). Study-wide context: The collaborator samples originated in the United States, Italy and Spain and spanned the acute and convalescent phases of COVID-19. The prospective study material was composed of cDNA or gDNA derived from T cells, B-cell-depleted T cells, or PBMCs. The dataset comprised deeply sampled blood TCRbeta repertoires from subjects exposed to, actively infected with, or recovered from COVID-19. The repertoires were made available in a free public database intended to serve as a resource for research on the immune response to SARS-CoV-2. Samples were obtained from the ongoing ImmuneRACE study (first 160 participants) and from 1,254 subjects provided by 6 global collaborators. A de-identified subject ID, COVID-19 status, age in years and sex were almost always included in the sample metadata. HLA class I and class II types, where available, came from metadata supplied by the sample provider rather than from assay-based typing. What the authors observed across the whole study: The amount of clinical and demographic metadata varied by source and participant and was provided uncurated.

The CDR3 contains 16 residues, cysteine and phenylalanine counted. The kept DNA is CDR3 alone, 48 bases in frame from the first base. V is clipped by 5 bases and J by 0 bases, and the sequence between their germline boundaries is 11 bases long. The germline V gene encodes CDR1 SGHTA and CDR2 FQGNSA. Collaborating institutions collected whole blood in K2EDTA tubes following their own protocols. For TCRbeta analysis, collaborators shipped samples in one of three forms: frozen whole blood, isolated PBMCs, or DNA extracted from either of those sample types. TCRbeta CDR3 regions were amplified from genomic DNA using the immunoSEQ Assay, a bias-controlled multiplex PCR. In the authors' own workflow: The number of nucleated cells in each sample was estimated by amplification of reference gene primers within the assay. Sequence reads were collapsed and filtered to measure the absolute abundance of every unique TCRbeta CDR3 rearrangement. For each sample, productive Simpson clonality was calculated as the square root of Simpson's diversity index over productive rearrangements. Not all clones reach the TCRdb copy of this immuneACCESS table, which keeps in-frame sequences only. Checked studies attribute under half of the gap to unresolved V genes and leave the rest unexplained. V and J calls and clone size follow that table, whereas D and trimming were derived from the DNA. This sample has around 58,000 clones in its table, and around 78% of those were observed once. The ten largest clones represent roughly 5% of the sample.

Turning to this clone: Its antigen is unknown. Base qualities are not recorded, but no much larger clone differs from it by a single base.

The receptor was derived from a human donor in a cohort sampled during active COVID-19. This chain joins TRBV7-2 to TRBJ1-6; no D gene can be assigned with confidence. Sequencing was done on a sample of peripheral blood. The sequence in DNA is TGTGCCAGCAGCCCCGCTGGGAGCTCCTATAATTCACCCCTCCACTTT. Its amino acids are CASSPAGSSYNSPLHF.